These 8 T cell receptor beta chains came from one sample sequenced in a study of chemoradiotherapy in HPV16-positive cancers. This table comes from immunoSEQ multiplex PCR, and its TCRdb copy is limited to in-frame clones, with some not included. The profile covers fewer than 20,000 clones, with approximately 75% appearing a single time and roughly 11% taken by the ten largest. The sample was gathered from a patient who underwent chemoradiotherapy. The receptors were sampled from a human donor with HPV-associated anogenital cancer.

V gene TRBV27 combines with J gene TRBJ2-7; TRBD2 is a possible D gene (6 bases). This CDR3 is built from 14 residues. The V end lost 5 bases, the J end lost 5 bases, and 16 bases lay between the germline ends. Germline V gene lookup returns CDR1 MNHEY and CDR2 SMNVEV (reference sequence). CDR3 sequence reads: CASSSTWGVHEQYF. As DNA, the CDR3 is TGTGCCAGCAGTAGCACCTGGGGGGTCCACGAGCAGTACTTC.

The chain employs TRBV7-3 and TRBJ2-1, with 7 bases identical to TRBD1. This CDR3 region has 17 residues. Germline-derived CDR1 and CDR2 are SGHTA and FQGTGA. V dropped 5 bases and J dropped 9; count of bases not matched to a gene: 19. In nucleotides, the CDR3 is TGTGCCAGCAGCCCCATGAGGGTGGGGGAAGGGGGCAGTGAGCAGTTCTTC. Amino acid sequence: CASSPMRVGEGGSEQFF.

This clone is large by share. The chain carries TRBV27 and TRBJ1-2; D remains ambiguous. Per the germline V gene, CDR1 is MNHEY and CDR2 is SMNVEV (reference sequence). This CDR3 is 13 amino acids long. Trimming shortened V by 3 bases and J by 2 bases, and 7 bases separated the two germline ends. The CDR3 here is CASSLGSNYGYTF. As DNA, the CDR3 is TGTGCCAGCAGTTTGGGCAGCAACTATGGCTACACCTTC.

The rearrangement uses TRBV9 and TRBJ1-5; the D gene is possibly TRBD1 (5 bases). The CDR3 extends over 14 amino acids. Trimming took 4 bases from V and 2 from J, leaving 10 bases between them. Germline V CDR1 and CDR2: SGDLS, YYNGEE. The CDR3 nucleotides are TGTGCCAGCAGCCCTCTAGGGGGCAATCAGCCCCAGCATTTT. As protein: CASSPLGGNQPQHF.

The rearrangement joins TRBV5-5 to TRBJ2-3; perhaps TRBD1 as D (6 bases). Trimming took 3 bases from V and 6 from J, leaving 14 bases between them. CDR1 SGHKS and CDR2 YYEKEE come from the germline V gene (reference sequence). The CDR3 is 14 amino acids. The CDR3 sequence is CASSYLTGGDTQYF. DNA of the CDR3: TGTGCCAGCAGCTATCTGACAGGTGGGGATACGCAGTATTTT.

The chain is built from TRBV9 and TRBJ1-1; a possible D gene is TRBD1 (5 bases). CDR3 size: 13 residues. Looked up from germline, CDR1 is SGDLS and CDR2 is YYNGEE. Between the trimmed V and J ends, which lost 5 bases and 6 bases, there was a span of 14 bases. The CDR3 DNA reads TGTGCCAGCAGTTCCGGGGCCGGAGCTGAAGCTTTCTTT. This encodes CASSSGAGAEAFF.

This sequence joins TRBV21-1 and TRBJ1-2; the table's D call, TRBD1, has no DNA check behind it. TRBV21-1 constitutes a pseudogene. There are 14 residues in the CDR3. The CDR3 DNA is TGTGCCAGCAGCAACGTTTGGGGACAGGGAGTTCCTTTCTTC. Translation: CASSNVWGQGVPFF.

V is TRBV5-1 and J is TRBJ2-1; 10 nucleotides agree with TRBD1. There are 16 residues in the CDR3. Per the germline V gene, CDR1 is SGHRS and CDR2 is YFSETQ. V lost 4 bases and J lost 11; bases outside the gene matches: 15. CDR3 in amino acids: CASSSNNAMTGGQQFF. The CDR3 DNA reads TGCGCCAGCAGCAGTAACAACGCTATGACAGGGGGCCAGCAGTTCTTC.